This paragraph reports one T cell receptor (beta chain). This clone is a singleton in its sample. The antigen it binds to is not known. Base qualities are not recorded, but no much larger clone differs from it by a single base. Using the deep immunoSEQ assay, multiplex PCR amplified TCR CDR3 regions from genomic DNA. Genomic DNA extracted from each cell subset was distributed evenly over all wells of several immunoSEQ 96-well plates, and each plate served as one replicate. For sorted subsets, around 200 ng genomic DNA, equal to approximately 30,000 T cell genomes, was loaded into each replicate PCR. Purified libraries were quantified with a Qubit 3.0 fluorometer, sized on a Bioanalyzer 2100, and re-quantified with the KAPA Library Quantification kit. A separate single-read 150-cycle Illumina NextSeq 550 flow cell was used to sequence each immunoSEQ 96-well plate. The paper's processing steps were these. Because the immunoSEQ output included only junctional sequences and no quality scores, the filtering could not be the same as the filtering used for full-length reads. To assign V/J genes and CDR3, sequences were annotated against IMGT germline references using PyIR, a Python wrapper for IgBLAST v1.9. Reads were filtered out if the reads had weak V/J assignments (E-value above 1e-6), no CDR3, stop codons, out-of-frame junctions, or ambiguous translated residues. V3J clonotypes were defined as sequences sharing the same inferred V gene, J gene, and CDR3 amino acid sequence. Percentage overlap between repertoires was computed as shared unique clonotypes divided by the size of the smaller repertoire. Three approaches were used to assess repertoire richness: RTK rarefaction, the Chao1 estimator, and Recon v2.1 estimates of unobserved clonotypes. For all TCRbeta clonotypes obtained by the gDNA method from a few donors, generation probabilities were computed with OLGA. TCRdb re-hosts the immuneACCESS table, in-frame sequences only. Its copies lack some clones; in the studies checked, an unresolved V gene accounts for under half of them, and the cause for the rest is not known. That table gives V, J and clone size, and the DNA gave D and trimming. The table for this sample lists millions of clones; about 95% of them were counted only once. The ten largest make up about 1.1% of the sample.

The sample originates from a study of shared clonotypes between healthy human individuals (dated by TCRdb to the early 2020s). Regarding the research as a whole: A couple of women and a few men aged 18 to 49 years were included in the cohort. Each donor's leukapheresis produced roughly between roughly 0.85 and 10 billion PBMCs. Different laboratories and diverse techniques were used to prepare libraries and sequence TCR repertoires, to increase sequencing depth and limit assay-specific biases. To estimate repertoire size and how much clonotype sharing occurs between individuals, the study deeply sequenced the blood TCR repertoires of five healthy adults. For each donor, CD4 naive and CD4 memory were each run on three plates, CD8 naive on two plates, and CD8 memory on one plate.

Results the study describes overall, beyond this receptor: Compared with non-shared clonotypes, clonotypes shared by all four sorted-subset donors had higher generation probabilities. Larger estimated clonotype richness was generally found for naive subsets than for memory subsets. Because the study included a small number of donors, the genetic and exposure-history diversity represented was limited. Sampling was restricted to blood, and TCR repertoires in tissues likely differ from the TCR repertoires found in blood. Rarefaction of sorted-subset datasets indicated incomplete sequencing despite the large sequencing depth. When a handful of donors were compared, the shared fraction of clonotypes was around 4.6% for naive CD4, over 3% for naive CD8, more than 2% for memory CD4, and roughly 0.4% for memory CD8. Based on pairwise subsampling, the degree of clonotype sharing among donors was expected to be affected by sequencing depth.

CD8 naive samples were CD45RO-negative cells positively selected for CCR7, giving a CD45RA+CCR7+ population that excluded TemRA cells. Healthy HIV-negative adults with no recently reported acute infections or vaccinations were included as donors. Every donor was a Caucasian adult residing in Nashville, Tennessee, USA. Blood was obtained by leukapheresis, after which PBMCs were separated by Ficoll-Histopaque density gradient centrifugation and cryopreserved in liquid nitrogen vapor phase. Purity and quantity of every magnetically sorted T cell population were checked by analytical flow cytometry. From each sorted fraction, genomic DNA was isolated and quantified by UV absorbance on a Nanodrop 2000c. The material sequenced was naive CD8+ T cells sorted from blood. The sample's cell subset or site label is to be understood as: CD45RA+CCR7+. The TCR sequence derives from a man between 18 and 29 years old in good health.

CDR3 loop: CASGMGGDSNYNSPLHF. The DNA sequence is as follows: TGTGCCAGCGGTATGGGCGGGGATAGTAATTATAATTCACCCCTCCACTTT. In this chain, TRBV6-4 is recombined with TRBJ1-6, with no reliable assignment of the D segment. CDR1 is given as MRHNA and CDR2 as SNTAGT, both from the germline V gene. The CDR3 sequence holds 17 residues, the cysteine and phenylalanine included. Only the CDR3 portion is preserved as DNA: 51 bases, with reading frame beginning at the first base. The junction shows trimming of 8 bases on V and 4 bases on J, plus 21 bases between the germline ends.